This record covers a single T cell receptor (beta chain). What it binds is not known. These data belong to a study of cytomegalovirus exposure and HLA in healthy donors. The primer mix had 60 Vbeta and 13 Jbeta primers. This table comes from immunoSEQ multiplex PCR, and its TCRdb copy is limited to in-frame clones, with some not included. Counted here are around 120,000 clones, around 72% occurring once; the ten biggest clones make up roughly 1.8%. Germline CDR1 SGHAT, CDR2 FQDESV (reference sequence). V shed 5 bases, J shed 8 bases, and the junction held 9 bases outside the gene matches. This CDR3 has 15 amino acids. Study-wide results and limits: Later analysis demonstrated an association between a missense DCLRE1C variant and TCR beta V- and J-gene trimming. It was shown in a later analysis that HLA-associated TCR beta chains were more clonally expanded than other, equally common chains. It was reported that TCR beta sequences correctly inferred the HLA-A and HLA-B alleles for most subjects.

This clonotype was obtained from a middle-aged woman in good health and CMV-seronegative. The chain joins TRBV11-1 to TRBJ2-1; 10 bases agree with TRBD2. Input material: PBMCs. CDR3 protein: CASSRLSGGADEQFF. Written as DNA, the CDR3 is TGTGCCAGCAGCCGCCTAAGCGGGGGGGCTGATGAGCAGTTCTTC.